These 5 T cell receptor beta chains came from one sample sequenced in a study of PD-L1 blockade in urothelial cancer. Repertoires were generated with immunoSEQ multiplex PCR, while TCRdb's copy carries only in-frame clones and drops some. This sample yields 60,000 or so clones, of which about 76% are seen a single time; under 3.5% belongs to the top ten. Sample time point: pretreatment peripheral blood. Sequencing used PBMCs, obtained around atezolizumab (anti-PD-L1) treatment. Receptor source: a man in his 70s with urothelial cancer.

The chain is built from TRBV7-1 and TRBJ2-6; D is possibly TRBD1 (5 bases). TRBV7-1 is an ORF for which the function is uncertain. The length of the CDR3 is 18 residues. V was cut by 5 bases and J by 5 bases, with 22 bases left in between. In DNA, the CDR3 is TGTGCCAGCAGCCTCAATTTCAGAGGACAAAGTCGGGCCAACGTCCTGACTTTC. Translating it yields CASSLNFRGQSRANVLTF.

This chain connects TRBV7-8 to TRBJ1-2; TRBD1 agrees at 8 bases. The CDR3 contains 14 residues. Germline lookup yields CDR1 SGHVS and CDR2 FQNEAQ. J was trimmed by 8 bases and V by 6 bases; bases with no gene match: 11. The CDR3 bases are TGTGCCAGCAGACCTCAGGGGGCACTTTACGGCTACACCTTC. Encoded protein: CASRPQGALYGYTF.

The chain carries TRBV2 and TRBJ2-4, with TRBD1 identical over 8 bases. V shed 6 bases, J shed 9 bases, and the junction held 10 bases outside the gene matches. CDR1 is SNHLY, CDR2 FYNNEI, per germline. The CDR3 contains 14 residues. CDR3 region: CASRADRGLIIQYF. CDR3 in DNA: TGTGCCAGCAGGGCCGACAGGGGATTAATCATTCAGTACTTC. The full variable domain, with the rest looked up from reference TRBV2 and TRBJ2-4, is EPEVTQTPSHQVTQMGQEVILRCVPISNHLYFYWYRQILGQKVEFLVSFYNNEISEKSEIFDDQFSVERPDGSNFTLKIRSTKLEDSAMYFCASRADRGLIIQYFGAGTRLSVL.

This chain connects TRBV9 to TRBJ2-3, with 8 bases identical to TRBD1. Germline loops: CDR1 SGDLS, CDR2 YYNGEE. With 4 bases clipped from V and 2 bases from J, the junction kept 12 bases outside the gene matches. This CDR3 has 17 amino acids. The DNA of the CDR3 is TGTGCCAGCAGCATTCGGGACAGGAGGTCCTCCACAGATACGCAGTATTTT. Its protein is CASSIRDRRSSTDTQYF.

The chain is built from TRBV6-1 and TRBJ1-3; 9 positions agree with TRBD1. Germline values: CDR1 MNHNS, CDR2 SASEGT. J lost 8 bases, V lost 10 bases, and 9 bases had no gene match. The CDR3 runs to 13 residues. CDR3 in DNA: TGTGCCATCCTACAGGGGGCCGGGGACACCATATATTTT. Its protein product is CAILQGAGDTIYF.